The 21 T cell receptor beta chains below all came from one sample that was sequenced in a study of T cell repertoires in cytomegalovirus infection. TCRdb passed the reads through MiXCR, listing each CDR3 protein once. The sample includes roughly 180,000 distinct CDR3 sequences, roughly 22% of them seen just once. These receptors have no known antigen. This sample comprised CD8+ T cells from cultured PBMCs, obtained from culture after CMV antigen stimulation. These receptors were obtained from a human donor in good health (CMV status not recorded). Some clones in this sample may be carry-over from other donors' samples.

This clonotype was observed a few times. One junction end does not reproduce the germline sequence, and a read error may be involved. The V gene is TRBV7-2, the J gene TRBJ2-7; 10 bases are shared with TRBD1. CDR3 length equals 14 residues. The V gene's germline CDR1 is SGHTA and CDR2 FQGNSA. CDR3 in amino acids: CASSQVRDRGGGDF. The CDR3 DNA sequence: TGTGCCAGCAGCCAGGTCCGGGACAGGGGTGGAGGGGACTTC.

This chain uses TRBV7-6 with TRBJ1-1; TRBD1 agrees at 9 bases. This CDR3 contains 16 residues. Germline V gene lookup returns CDR1 SGHVS and CDR2 FNYEAQ. V dropped 4 bases and J dropped 5; count of bases not matched to a gene: 11. The CDR3 reads CASSSLKGQGLTEAFF. Written as DNA, the CDR3 is TGTGCCAGCAGCTCCCTAAAGGGACAGGGTTTAACTGAAGCTTTCTTT.

The chain carries TRBV7-3 and TRBJ2-6; D possibly matches TRBD1 or TRBD2 (5 bases each). From germline, CDR1 is SGHTA and CDR2 FQGTGA. CDR3 length: 18 residues. The V end was cut by 5 bases, the J end by 1 base, with 18 bases between. Here the CDR3 DNA reads TGTGCCAGCAGCCCGTCGGGTGAGGGGTTTTCTGGGGCCAACGTCCTGACTTTC. Translating gives CASSPSGEGFSGANVLTF.

This clonotype was found many times. The chain recombines TRBV11-2 with TRBJ2-3, with D perhaps assigned TRBD1 or TRBD2 (7 bases each). Germline V gene sequence: CDR1 SGHAT, CDR2 FQNNGV. CDR3 size: 15 residues. V lost 6 bases, J lost 1 base, and 14 bases lay in between. Here the CDR3 reads CASRSQGGGTDTQYF. The CDR3 nucleotides are TGTGCCAGCAGGAGTCAGGGGGGGGGCACAGATACGCAGTATTTT.

The genes are TRBV9 and TRBJ2-1; 7 bases are shared with TRBD2. The CDR3 is 15 residues long. CDR1 and CDR2 from the germline V gene are SGDLS and YYNGEE. V shed 0 bases, J shed 5 bases, and the junction held 5 bases outside the gene matches. The CDR3 DNA reads as TGTGCCAGCAGCGTAGAAGGACTAGGGGACAATGAGCAGTTCTTC. It translates to CASSVEGLGDNEQFF.

Only a few counts were recorded for this clonotype. This chain joins TRBV7-9 and TRBJ1-5; TRBD1 is a possible D gene (6 bases). CDR1 is SEHNR, CDR2 FQNEAQ, per germline (reference sequence). The CDR3 runs to 15 residues. Trimming removed 5 bases from V and 5 bases from J, with 16 bases in between. Here the CDR3 reads CASSPEGTGYQPQHF. The CDR3, as DNA: TGTGCCAGCAGCCCCGAAGGAACAGGGTATCAGCCCCAGCATTTT.

The chain carries TRBV6-5 and TRBJ2-1; the match to TRBD1 covers 7 bases. Germline loops: CDR1 MNHEY, CDR2 SVGAGI. The CDR3 consists of 15 residues. V shed 7 bases and J 2 bases; nucleotides not matched to a gene: 8. CDR3 DNA sequence: TGTGCCAGCACCTTTAGCCAGGGGGCCTACAATGAGCAGTTCTTC. Its protein product is CASTFSQGAYNEQFF.

This clonotype has only a few counts. The chain combines TRBV7-2 with TRBJ2-1, with D perhaps TRBD2 (7 bases). The CDR3 spans 14 residues. Germline V gene lookup returns CDR1 SGHTA and CDR2 FQGNSA. V lost 5 bases and J lost 7, with 15 bases in between. The CDR3: CASSPGGPKNEQFF. The CDR3 coding sequence is TGTGCCAGCAGCCCCGGGGGGCCTAAGAATGAGCAGTTCTTC.

The chain uses TRBV7-8 and TRBJ2-7; D might be TRBD1 or TRBD2, each matching 5 bases. Per the germline V gene, CDR1 is SGHVS and CDR2 is FQNEAQ. Trimming removed 0 bases from V and 2 bases from J, with 11 bases in between. This CDR3 is 15 amino acids long. CDR3 region: CASSLARTGPYEQYF. CDR3 DNA: TGTGCCAGCAGCTTAGCTAGGACGGGACCCTACGAGCAGTACTTC.

CDR3 sequence (DNA): TGTGCCAGCAGCTTAGTTTGGGGGGACGAGCAGTACTTC. Its protein is CASSLVWGDEQYF. This chain uses TRBV7-2 with TRBJ2-7, with a tentative D call TRBD2 (6 bases). The length of the CDR3 is 13 residues. CDR1 and CDR2 from the germline V gene are SGHTA and FQGNSA. V was pared by 1 base and J by 5 bases, with 9 bases between.

This chain links TRBV7-2 with TRBJ2-7; TRBD1 matches at 10 bases. V lost 5 bases and J lost 0; bases outside the gene matches: 7. This CDR3 contains 16 residues. Germline V lookup: CDR1 SGHTA, CDR2 FQGNSA. CDR3 DNA: TGTGCCAGCAGCCACGCCCGGACAGGGGGCTCCTACGAGCAGTACTTC. It yields the protein CASSHARTGGSYEQYF.

The sample holds a few counts of this clonotype. The CDR3 coding sequence is TGTGCCAGCAGCTTATATCTAGGGGACACATCTGGAAACACCATATATTTT. Its protein product is CASSLYLGDTSGNTIYF. The chain joins TRBV7-2 to TRBJ1-3; D is perhaps TRBD1 (6 bases). The CDR3 runs to 17 residues. Germline-derived CDR1 and CDR2 are SGHTA and FQGNSA. V lost 2 bases to trimming and J lost 1 base, with 15 bases between them.

The chain links TRBV2 to TRBJ1-2; 7 bases align to TRBD1. CDR1 SNHLY and CDR2 FYNNEI come from the germline V gene. The CDR3 spans 17 residues. Trimming cost V 2 bases and J 4 bases; bases outside gene matches: 13. In nucleotides, the CDR3 is TGTGCCAGCAGTGAAACTCTAAGTACAGGGGATTCCTATGGCTACACCTTC. It translates to CASSETLSTGDSYGYTF.

This sequence joins TRBV7-6 and TRBJ1-1, with TRBD1 matching over 7 bases. V was clipped by 0 bases and J by 0 bases; unmatched bases: 10. Germline loops: CDR1 SGHVS, CDR2 FNYEAQ. The CDR3 is made up of 18 amino acids. CDR3 in DNA: TGTGCCAGCAGCTTAGCGTCAGGGGGGGCCCCCTTGAACACTGAAGCTTTCTTT. It translates to CASSLASGGAPLNTEAFF.

The chain employs TRBV20-1 and TRBJ1-1; 10 bases map to TRBD1. The CDR3 is made up of 14 amino acids. CDR1 is DFQATT and CDR2 is SNEGSKA in the germline V gene (reference sequence). With 6 bases clipped from V and 4 bases from J, the junction kept 8 bases outside the gene matches. CDR3 protein: CSARDRGQSTEAFF. The CDR3 DNA sequence: TGCAGTGCCCGCGACAGGGGGCAGAGCACTGAAGCTTTCTTT.

The chain carries TRBV6-2 or TRBV6-3 and TRBJ2-1, with TRBD2 matching over 8 bases. CDR3 length: 16 residues. V was clipped by 4 bases and J by 3 bases; unmatched bases: 8. The germline CDR1 and CDR2 sequences are MNHEY and SVGEGT. CDR3 bases: TGTGCCAGCAGTTCCTTAGGACTAGCTAGCTACAATGAGCAGTTCTTC. Its translation: CASSSLGLASYNEQFF.

CDR3 nucleotides: TGTGCCAGCAGTTCTCACTTCCCACCGGGACAGGTGAGTCGGCAGTACTTC. Protein sequence: CASSSHFPPGQVSRQYF. The chain recombines TRBV12-3 or TRBV12-4 with TRBJ2-7; TRBD1 agrees at 8 bases. This CDR3 has 17 amino acids. Unmatched junction bases numbered 20, after V lost 4 bases and J lost 9 bases.

Only a few counts were recorded for this clonotype. In DNA form, the CDR3 reads TGTGCCAGTACCACCAGGGAAGGAACCCAAGAGACCCAGTACTTC. Residues: CASTTREGTQETQYF. The V gene is TRBV19, the J gene TRBJ2-5, with a weak D call TRBD1 (5 bases). Trimming removed 7 bases at V and 1 base at J, with 16 bases between. The CDR3 sequence is 15 residues long. CDR1 is LNHDA, CDR2 SQIVND, per germline (reference sequence).

The V and J genes are TRBV2 and TRBJ1-1; D remains unclear. The CDR3 consists of 13 residues. The germline gives CDR1 SNHLY, CDR2 FYNNEI. With 8 bases removed from V and 6 bases from J, the gap between germline ends came to 16 bases. The CDR3 is CASRGPTLAEAFF. The CDR3 coding sequence is TGTGCCAGCCGAGGGCCTACCCTGGCTGAAGCTTTCTTT.

As DNA, the CDR3 is TGCAGCGTTGAAGGTCTAGCGGGGATCTCCAGCTCCTACAATGAGCAGTTCTTC. It is translated as CSVEGLAGISSSYNEQFF. The rearrangement joins TRBV29-1 to TRBJ2-1; the match to TRBD2 covers 9 bases. Germline loops: CDR1 SQVTM, CDR2 ANQGSEA. V was clipped by 1 base and J by 0 bases; unmatched bases: 10. This CDR3 spans 18 amino acids.

CDR3 nucleotides: TGTGCCAGCAGCCAGGACCCGGGCGGCATCTACAATGAGCAGTTCTTC. This gives the protein CASSQDPGGIYNEQFF. The rearrangement uses TRBV7-2 and TRBJ2-1; no clear D. CDR1 is SGHTA and CDR2 is FQGNSA in the germline V gene. Trimming left V 5 bases short and J 3 bases short, with 17 bases between. The CDR3 runs 16 residues.